What follows are 28 T cell receptor beta chains derived from one specimen sequenced in a study of blood T cell repertoires in COVID-19. Generated by immunoSEQ multiplex PCR, the TCRdb table keeps only in-frame clones and is missing some. Of tens of thousands of clones in the sample, roughly 85% were seen once. The sequenced material came from peripheral blood. All receptors come from a man aged 50 to 59 with active or convalescent COVID-19.

This rearrangement joins TRBV30 to TRBJ2-7; 10 bases map to TRBD2. With V trimmed by 0 bases and J by 4 bases, 6 bases remained unmatched. Germline V CDR1 and CDR2: GTSNPN, SVGIG (reference sequence). This CDR3 contains 15 residues. The CDR3 nucleotides are TGTGCCTGGAGTGTACTGGCTAGCGGGAGTTACGAGCAGTACTTC. It translates to CAWSVLASGSYEQYF.

This chain connects TRBV7-2 to TRBJ1-2; TRBD1 aligns across 8 bases. The CDR3 is 15 amino acids. With V trimmed by 3 bases and J by 4 bases, 7 bases remained unmatched. Per the germline V gene, CDR1 is SGHTA and CDR2 is FQGNSA. In DNA form, the CDR3 reads TGTGCCAGCAGCTTTCGGGACAGGCGAGGCTATGGCTACACCTTC. Amino acids: CASSFRDRRGYGYTF.

V is TRBV27 and J is TRBJ1-1; TRBD1 is a possible D gene (6 bases). CDR3 length equals 14 residues. V dropped 8 bases and J dropped 3 bases, with 16 bases sitting between them. Germline CDR1 MNHEY, CDR2 SMNVEV (reference sequence). In nucleotides, the CDR3 is TGTGCCAGCTCTTCAGGGGTTAGGGACACTGAAGCTTTCTTT. Amino acids: CASSSGVRDTEAFF.

V usage is TRBV18 and J usage is TRBJ1-5; D uncertain. CDR3 size: 15 residues. V dropped 3 bases and J dropped 5 bases, with 14 bases sitting between them. Germline CDR1 is KGHSH and CDR2 is LQKENI. The CDR3 nucleotides read TGTGCCAGCTCACCTCGTGGCGGGGATGATCAGCCCCAGCATTTT. Amino acid sequence: CASSPRGGDDQPQHF.

The rearrangement links TRBV5-1 to TRBJ2-7; maybe TRBD1 (5 bases). This CDR3 has 16 amino acids. Germline lookup yields CDR1 SGHRS and CDR2 YFSETQ. Trimming shortened V by 4 bases and J by 5 bases, and 22 bases separated the two germline ends. CDR3 protein: CASSLVLGPDKNEQYF. The CDR3 nucleotides read TGCGCCAGCAGCCTAGTCTTGGGGCCCGATAAGAACGAGCAGTACTTC.

This sequence joins TRBV28 and TRBJ1-6, with D unclear. With 5 bases removed from V and 6 bases from J, the gap between germline ends came to 17 bases. CDR1 MDHEN and CDR2 SYDVKM come from the germline V gene. The CDR3 is 16 residues long. CDR3 residues: CASSISGGPGNSPLHF. The CDR3 nucleotides are TGTGCCAGCAGTATCTCAGGAGGACCGGGTAATTCACCCCTCCACTTT.

This clone was observed a handful of times. The chain recombines TRBV7-9 with TRBJ1-5, with 7 bases lining up with TRBD1. Unmatched junction bases numbered 8, after V lost 5 bases and J lost 4 bases. The germline gives CDR1 SEHNR, CDR2 FQNEAQ (reference sequence). This CDR3 is 15 amino acids long. The CDR3 DNA is TGTGCCAGCAGCCGCTCGACAGGGACGAATCAGCCCCAGCATTTT. This translates into CASSRSTGTNQPQHF. Supplemented by reference TRBV7-9 and TRBJ1-5, the full variable domain reads DTGVSQNPRHKITKRGQNVTFRCDPISEHNRLYWYRQTLGQGPEFLTYFQNEAQLEKSRLLSDRFSAERPKGSFSTLEIQRTEQGDSAMYLCASSRSTGTNQPQHFGDGTRLSIL.

The chain carries TRBV7-2 and TRBJ1-4; D not certain. The germline CDR1 and CDR2 sequences are SGHTA and FQGNSA. The V end lost 2 bases, the J end lost 8 bases, and 12 bases lay between the germline ends. This CDR3 is 14 amino acids long. In DNA, the CDR3 is TGTGCCAGCAGCTTAAGGACGAGGGTAGAAAAACTGTTTTTT. Translation: CASSLRTRVEKLFF.

The chain links TRBV4-2 to TRBJ2-1, with 10 bases lining up with TRBD2. Germline CDR1 is LGHNA and CDR2 is YNFKEQ. The J segment lost 8 bases and the V segment lost 0 bases, leaving 13 bases of the junction unmatched. The CDR3 runs to 18 residues. For the CDR3, the DNA is TGTGCCAGCAGCCAAGATGATCCACGTCTAGCGGGAGCGGATGAGCAGTTCTTC. Residues: CASSQDDPRLAGADEQFF.

This clone was seen more than once but under ten times. Within the sample, other DNA sequences also encode this same CDR3. The gene calls are TRBV28 and TRBJ2-7, with 8 positions matching TRBD2. Germline CDR1 and CDR2: MDHEN and SYDVKM. The trim removed 3 bases at V and 2 bases at J, leaving 0 bases unmatched. This CDR3 spans 13 amino acids. The CDR3, as DNA: TGTGCCAGCAGTTTGCGGGGGGCCTACGAGCAGTACTTC. Translating it yields CASSLRGAYEQYF.

This clone was counted once. This rearrangement joins TRBV10-1 to TRBJ1-3; 9 nucleotides align to TRBD1. The V gene end was trimmed by 6 bases and the J gene end by 0 bases; junction bases not matched to a gene: 6. CDR1 is WNHNN, CDR2 SYGVQD, per germline (reference sequence). This CDR3 comprises 16 residues. CDR3 residues: CASRGDRDNSGNTIYF. In nucleotides, the CDR3 is TGCGCCAGCAGGGGGGACAGGGACAACTCTGGAAACACCATATATTTT.

The V gene is TRBV30, the J gene TRBJ1-2; D possibly corresponds to TRBD1 (6 bases). Germline CDR1 reads GTSNPN; CDR2 reads SVGIG (reference sequence). CDR3 size: 17 residues. Trimming cost V 2 bases and J 8 bases, with 27 bases left between them. CDR3 in DNA: TGTGCCTGGAGTCCCCCTACAGGGATACTCACCCGGCGCGGCTACACCTTC. This translates into CAWSPPTGILTRRGYTF. The whole variable domain, filled in from reference TRBV30 and TRBJ1-2, reads SQTIHQWPATLVQPVGSPLSLECTVEGTSNPNLYWYRQAAGRGLQLLFYSVGIGQISSEVPQNLSASRPQDRQFILSSKKLLLSDSGFYLCAWSPPTGILTRRGYTFGSGTRLTVV.

This clone appeared a single time. This chain joins TRBV3-1 (or the pseudogene TRBV3-2) and TRBJ1-2; 8 bases fit TRBD1. V lost 4 bases to trimming and J lost 2 bases; unmatched junction nucleotides: 6. This CDR3 is 15 amino acids long. Germline V gives CDR1 LGHDT, CDR2 YNNKEL (reference sequence). In DNA form, the CDR3 reads TGTGCCAGCAGCCCGGGACAGGCAAGCAACTATGGCTACACCTTC. Translated: CASSPGQASNYGYTF.

CDR3 DNA: TGTGCCAGTAGTGCGGACAGGGGGCTGTTAGACTATGGCTACACCTTC. It codes for CASSADRGLLDYGYTF. This chain connects TRBV19 to TRBJ1-2; 11 bases are a match to TRBD1. This CDR3 has 16 amino acids. Germline V gene lookup returns CDR1 LNHDA and CDR2 SQIVND (reference sequence). The V and J ends lost 5 bases and 3 bases, in that order; junction bases with no gene match: 8.

V and J are TRBV28 and TRBJ1-5, with 7 positions matching TRBD1. The CDR3 is 15 amino acids. The germline gives CDR1 MDHEN, CDR2 SYDVKM. Unmatched junction bases numbered 9, after V lost 6 bases and J lost 4 bases. This chain's CDR3 is CASSRRDSANQPQHF. Here the CDR3 DNA reads TGTGCCAGCAGCCGTAGGGACAGCGCAAATCAGCCCCAGCATTTT.

This clone was seen only a few times. This chain links TRBV11-2 with TRBJ2-3; a possible D gene is TRBD2 (6 bases). The germline V gene has CDR1 SGHAT and CDR2 FQNNGV. This CDR3 is 14 amino acids long. Between the trimmed V and J ends, which lost 0 bases and 3 bases, there was a span of 7 bases. The CDR3 protein is CASSLDRGTDTQYF. CDR3 sequence (DNA): TGTGCCAGCAGCTTAGATCGGGGGACAGATACGCAGTATTTT.

V gene TRBV29-1 combines with J gene TRBJ2-2; no definite D call. V lost 4 bases and J 3 bases, leaving 9 bases between the germline ends. CDR1 SQVTM and CDR2 ANQGSEA come from the germline V gene. This CDR3 spans 13 amino acids. The CDR3 protein is CSVGAGYTGELFF. The CDR3 region has the DNA TGCAGCGTTGGGGCAGGATACACCGGGGAGCTGTTTTTT.

V gene TRBV7-2 combines with J gene TRBJ1-3; D is undetermined. The CDR3 sequence is 15 residues long. From germline, CDR1 is SGHTA and CDR2 FQGNSA. The V end was cut by 0 bases, the J end by 0 bases, with 6 bases between. CDR3 DNA sequence: TGTGCCAGCAGCTTAGCGTCAGACTCTGGAAACACCATATATTTT. This encodes CASSLASDSGNTIYF.

The chain links TRBV6-2 or TRBV6-3 to TRBJ2-7; TRBD1 is a possible D gene (5 bases). Per germline, CDR1 MNHEY and CDR2 SVGEGT. The CDR3 has 16 amino acids. V was shortened by 3 bases and J by 3 bases, with 18 bases between the two germline ends. CDR3 sequence reads: CASSYPWGLGNYEQYF. The CDR3 DNA reads TGTGCCAGCAGTTATCCGTGGGGCTTGGGAAACTACGAGCAGTACTTC.

The rearrangement links TRBV29-1 to TRBJ1-4, with a possible D match to TRBD1 (5 bases). Germline V gene sequence: CDR1 SQVTM, CDR2 ANQGSEA. V was cut by 1 base and J by 1 base, with 10 bases left in between. The CDR3 spans 15 residues. The CDR3: CSVEGGGITNEKLFF. CDR3 DNA: TGCAGCGTTGAAGGGGGGGGTATAACTAATGAAAAACTGTTTTTT. The complete variable domain, with remaining parts taken from reference TRBV29-1 and TRBJ1-4, reads SAVISQKPSRDICQRGTSLTIQCQVDSQVTMMFWYRQQPGQSLTLIATANQGSEATYESGFVIDKFPISRPNLTFSTLTVSNMSPEDSSIYLCSVEGGGITNEKLFFGSGTQLSVL.

The chain combines TRBV10-1 with TRBJ2-1, with 10 bases aligning to TRBD2. Trimming cost V 1 base and J 3 bases; bases outside gene matches: 3. CDR1 is WNHNN, CDR2 SYGVQD, per germline (reference sequence). The CDR3 sequence is 16 residues long. CDR3 in DNA: TGCGCCAGCAGTGAGTTTTCTAGCGGGGGCTACAATGAGCAGTTCTTC. Protein: CASSEFSSGGYNEQFF.

The sample holds one count of this clone. One junction end does not reproduce the germline sequence, and a read error may be involved. The chain uses TRBV6-5 and TRBJ1-4, with 8 bases matching TRBD1. The CDR3 sequence is 15 residues long. Germline lookup yields CDR1 MNHEY and CDR2 SVGAGI. The CDR3 loop is CASSTQGATNEKLFF. The CDR3 bases are TGTGCCAGCAGCACGCAGGGGGCAACGAATGAAAAACTGTTTTTT.

The V call is TRBV20-1, the J call TRBJ2-4; no firm D call. CDR1 DFQATT and CDR2 SNEGSKA come from the germline V gene (reference sequence). Between the trimmed V and J ends, which lost 3 bases and 3 bases, there was a span of 9 bases. The CDR3 loop spans 13 amino acids. CDR3 region: CSASTGYKNIQYF. The CDR3 DNA reads TGCAGTGCTAGTACCGGGTACAAAAACATTCAGTACTTC.

The chain employs TRBV2 and TRBJ2-2; D is undetermined. The germline V and J ends were trimmed by 6 bases and 3 bases, with 5 bases remaining between them. This CDR3 is 12 amino acids long. Germline V gene sequence: CDR1 SNHLY, CDR2 FYNNEI. CDR3 DNA sequence: TGTGCCAGCAGCGTCTACACCGGGGAGCTGTTTTTT. It encodes CASSVYTGELFF.

The rearrangement uses TRBV29-1 and TRBJ1-4; the match to TRBD1 covers 7 bases. There are 18 residues in the CDR3. V was clipped by 1 base and J by 0 bases; unmatched bases: 11. The germline gives CDR1 SQVTM, CDR2 ANQGSEA. The CDR3 protein is CSVEGLSGDRATNEKLFF. The CDR3 nucleotides are TGCAGCGTTGAAGGGCTATCCGGGGACAGAGCAACTAATGAAAAACTGTTTTTT.

CDR3 coding DNA: TGTGCCAGCTGCACAGGGGGCCTTGAGGGCTACACCTTC. Its translation: CASCTGGLEGYTF. The chain joins TRBV28 to TRBJ1-2; 9 bases fit TRBD1. Germline assignment: CDR1 MDHEN and CDR2 SYDVKM. The CDR3 has 13 amino acids. V gave up 8 bases and J gave up 8 bases; unmatched junction bases: 9.

This clone was picked up many times. The chain combines TRBV21-1 with TRBJ2-3; the table names TRBD1, a call not compared with the DNA. TRBV21-1 constitutes a pseudogene. This CDR3 has 18 amino acids. The CDR3 here is CASSKKSLGQGAGDTQYF. CDR3 DNA: TGTGCCAGCAGCAAAAAGTCCCTGGGACAGGGGGCGGGAGATACGCAGTATTTT.

The table lists this clone with a count of one. The rearrangement uses TRBV9 and TRBJ2-1; no clear D gene. This CDR3 is 13 amino acids long. V was trimmed by 0 bases and J by 4 bases, leaving 5 bases between them. Germline V CDR1 and CDR2: SGDLS, YYNGEE. The CDR3 here is CASSVARYNEQFF. CDR3 DNA sequence: TGTGCCAGCAGCGTAGCCAGGTACAATGAGCAGTTCTTC.